A selection of T cell receptor beta chains follows, all from one sample in a study of T cell repertoires in ileal Crohn's disease. Sequencing was performed with immunoSEQ multiplex PCR; in TCRdb, only in-frame clones are kept and a portion is missing. The data show about 13,000 clones, 65% to 80% seen once. Specimen: ileal tissue. The receptors stem from an adult with Crohn's disease. Each CDR3 is given with its conserved first and last residue. D genes are given only for firm matches. Part of the rows lack a size; the others show once, few, many or a class for expanded clones.

V	size	D	length	J	DNA	CDR3
TRBV6-1	NA	NA	15	TRBJ1-1	TGTGCCAGCAGTGAGGGGAGGCAGATGAACACTGAAGCTTTCTTT	CASSEGRQMNTEAFF
TRBV9	NA	NA	15	TRBJ1-5	TGTGCCAGCAGCCCTGAGGGGACCTACAATCAGCCCCAGCATTTT	CASSPEGTYNQPQHF
TRBV2	few	NA	12	TRBJ1-1	TGTGCCAGCAGAGGGGAATACACTGAAGCTTTCTTT	CASRGEYTEAFF
TRBV7-9	medium-sized	NA	15	TRBJ2-5	TGTGCCAGCAGCCTTAGACAACTCCCCGGGGAGACCCAGTACTTC	CASSLRQLPGETQYF
TRBV4-1	once	NA	15	TRBJ2-4	TGCGCCAGCAGCCAGAGGACAGAAGCCAAAAACATTCAGTACTTC	CASSQRTEAKNIQYF
TRBV5-5	NA	NA	15	TRBJ1-2	TGTGCCAGCAGCGTCCTTGGCCAGGCCAACTATGGCTACACCTTC	CASSVLGQANYGYTF
TRBV28	NA	NA	12	TRBJ1-5	TGTGCCAGCTTCGCGCCCGATCAGCCCCAGCATTTT	CASFAPDQPQHF
TRBV5-6	NA	TRBD1	14	TRBJ1-1	TGTGCCAGCAGCTTCGACAGGGTCGACACTGAAGCTTTCTTT	CASSFDRVDTEAFF
TRBV27	NA	TRBD1	14	TRBJ2-5	TGTGCCAGCAGTCCTCCGGGACAGGGAAAGACCCAGTACTTC	CASSPPGQGKTQYF
TRBV29-1	NA	NA	14	TRBJ2-5	TGCAGCGTCCGACCGCCAGGACACCAAGAGACCCAGTACTTC	CSVRPPGHQETQYF
TRBV27	NA	NA	13	TRBJ1-5	TGTGCCAGTAGGCAGATGAGCAATCAGCCCCAGCATTTT	CASRQMSNQPQHF
TRBV18	few	TRBD1	15	TRBJ1-2	TGTGCCAGCTCACCCCGGACAGGGCTAGACTATGGCTACACCTTC	CASSPRTGLDYGYTF
TRBV7-8	NA	TRBD1	15	TRBJ1-1	TGTGCCAGCAGGGACCAGGGGGTTGGGGACACTGAAGCTTTCTTT	CASRDQGVGDTEAFF
TRBV7-5	few	NA	14	TRBJ2-2	TGTGCCAGGGTCCGGGGGGGGAACACCGGGGAGCTGTTTTTT	CARVRGGNTGELFF
TRBV6-4	NA	NA	20	TRBJ1-3	TGTGCCAGCAGTGCCGAACTAGGGGACACCCGAAGGAGCTCTGGAAACACCATATATTTT	CASSAELGDTRRSSGNTIYF
TRBV2	once	NA	15	TRBJ1-3	TGTGCCAGCAGTCCGGGACAATCTCCTGGAAACACCATATATTTT	CASSPGQSPGNTIYF
TRBV27	few	NA	13	TRBJ1-5	TGTGCCAGCAGTAGGCGAGGGGGGCAGCCCCAGCATTTT	CASSRRGGQPQHF
TRBV9	NA	TRBD1	15	TRBJ1-4	TGTGCCAGCAGCACCCGGGACAGGGGTGGAGAAAAACTGTTTTTT	CASSTRDRGGEKLFF
TRBV6-5	NA	TRBD1	13	TRBJ2-3	TGTGCCAGCAGCCGACAGGGAACAGATACGCAGTATTTT	CASSRQGTDTQYF
TRBV11-3	NA	NA	17	TRBJ2-2	TGTGCCAGCAGCTCTAAGGGGGGCTCGTTTTACACCGGGGAGCTGTTTTTT	CASSSKGGSFYTGELFF
TRBV2	NA	TRBD2	17	TRBJ2-3	TGTGCCAGCAATCGGCAGGGGACTAGCGGAAGCACAGATACGCAGTATTTT	CASNRQGTSGSTDTQYF
TRBV11-3	once	NA	17	TRBJ2-2	TGTGCCAGCAGCTTGCCCTTAATGTGGCGGAACACCGGGGAGCTGTTTTTT	CASSLPLMWRNTGELFF
TRBV7-3	NA	TRBD2	15	TRBJ2-1	TGTGCCAGCAGCCTTCTAGCGGGGGGCCACAATGAGCAGTTCTTC	CASSLLAGGHNEQFF
TRBV2	NA	NA	16	TRBJ1-6	TGTGCCAGCAGTGTTACCGGGTGGTCCTATAATTCACCCCTCCACTTT	CASSVTGWSYNSPLHF
TRBV9	NA	TRBD1	13	TRBJ1-1	TGTGCCAGCAGCGGTGGACAGGGGGCTGAAGCTTTCTTT	CASSGGQGAEAFF
TRBV19	NA	TRBD1	14	TRBJ1-1	TGTGCCAGTAGTATAGCTGCCGGGGACAGGGCAACTTTCTTT	CASSIAAGDRATFF
TRBV29-1	once	TRBD1	16	TRBJ1-5	TGCAGCGTTACCTCGGGACAGTCGGATAGCAATCAGCCCCAGCATTTT	CSVTSGQSDSNQPQHF
TRBV5-4	NA	NA	15	TRBJ1-6	TGTGCCAGCAGCTTTCCGGGACAACATAATTCACCCCTCCACTTT	CASSFPGQHNSPLHF
TRBV7-2	NA	NA	13	TRBJ1-5	TGTGCCAGCAGCCGACAACACGATCAGCCCCAGCATTTT	CASSRQHDQPQHF
TRBV5-1	few	TRBD1	16	TRBJ1-4	TGCGCCAGCAGCTTGGCAGTGGGACAGGGAGGGGAAAAACTGTTTTTT	CASSLAVGQGGEKLFF
TRBV19	few	TRBD1	15	TRBJ1-2	TGTGCCAGTAGTATGGACAGGGGGCTTGGCTATGGCTACACCTTC	CASSMDRGLGYGYTF
TRBV5-4	NA	TRBD1	17	TRBJ1-3	TGTGCCAGCAGCTTGGATTGGGCAGGGGGCTCTGGAAACACCATATATTTT	CASSLDWAGGSGNTIYF
TRBV29-1	NA	NA	14	TRBJ2-1	TGCAGCGCCACCCAGGCAGGCTCCTACAATGAGCAGTTCTTC	CSATQAGSYNEQFF
TRBV6-1	large	NA	15	TRBJ1-6	TGTGCCAGCAGTGACTTGGGGGGAACAGGATCACCCCTCCACTTT	CASSDLGGTGSPLHF
TRBV4-1	NA	NA	15	TRBJ1-1	TGCGCCAGCAGCCAAGCAGGGCGCATGAACACTGAAGCTTTCTTT	CASSQAGRMNTEAFF
TRBV28	NA	TRBD1	15	TRBJ2-3	TGTGCCAGCATCGACGGACAGGACAGCACAGATACGCAGTATTTT	CASIDGQDSTDTQYF
TRBV30	NA	NA	13	TRBJ1-3	TGTGCCTGGAGTTCCAACTCTGGAAACACCATATATTTT	CAWSSNSGNTIYF
TRBV18	NA	TRBD2	18	TRBJ2-7	TGTGCCAGCTCACCACGTAATAGCGGGGGGCCCCAGGGGAGTGAGCAGTACTTC	CASSPRNSGGPQGSEQYF
TRBV27	NA	NA	15	TRBJ2-6	TGTGCCAGCAGCAGGGACAACTCTGGGGCCAACGTCCTGACTTTC	CASSRDNSGANVLTF
TRBV5-1	NA	TRBD1	14	TRBJ1-1	TGCGCCAGCAGTTACCGGGACAGGGTCACTGAAGCTTTCTTT	CASSYRDRVTEAFF
TRBV5-1	NA	TRBD2	16	TRBJ2-1	TGCGCCAGCAGCTCCACTAGCGGTCTTTCCTACAATGAGCAGTTCTTC	CASSSTSGLSYNEQFF
TRBV9	NA	NA	14	TRBJ2-2	TGTGCCAGCAGCGTAGATGCGAACACCGGGGAGCTGTTTTTT	CASSVDANTGELFF
TRBV7-8	NA	TRBD1	14	TRBJ2-3	TGTGCCAGCAGCCAGGACAGGGGGACAGGTACGCAGTATTTT	CASSQDRGTGTQYF
TRBV30	NA	TRBD2	14	TRBJ2-7	TGTGCCTGGCGAAGGATCGCCTCGGGGGGCGAGCAGTACTTC	CAWRRIASGGEQYF
TRBV6-1	NA	NA	13	TRBJ1-1	TGTGCCAGCTCCAGGGGCCAGAACGCTGAAGCTTTCTTT	CASSRGQNAEAFF
TRBV5-1	NA	NA	15	TRBJ2-2	TGCGCCAGCAGCTTAGCCGTGTCTAACACCGGGGAGCTGTTTTTT	CASSLAVSNTGELFF
TRBV4-2	NA	NA	14	TRBJ2-5	TGTGCCAGCAGCCAAGAGGACTACCAAGAGACCCAGTACTTC	CASSQEDYQETQYF
TRBV6-4	NA	TRBD2	15	TRBJ2-3	TGTGCCAGCAGTGACTCTAGCGGGGACACAGATACGCAGTATTTT	CASSDSSGDTDTQYF
TRBV11-2	once	TRBD1	13	TRBJ2-5	TGTGCCAGCAGCCCGGACAGGCAAGAGACCCAGTACTTC	CASSPDRQETQYF
TRBV5-1	NA	TRBD2	15	TRBJ2-7	TGCGCCAGCAGCACCCAGGGACTAGCGGGGTACGAGCAGTACTTC	CASSTQGLAGYEQYF
TRBV18	NA	NA	14	TRBJ1-1	TGTGCCAGCTCCGCCCAAAACAGGGACACTGAAGCTTTCTTT	CASSAQNRDTEAFF
TRBV6-5	NA	NA	16	TRBJ2-3	TGTGCCAGCAGTTTAGGGGGTCCTTGGGGCACAGATACGCAGTATTTT	CASSLGGPWGTDTQYF
TRBV11-1	NA	TRBD2	15	TRBJ2-5	TGTGCCAGCAGCACCGTGGGGGGGTTGGGGGAGACCCAGTACTTC	CASSTVGGLGETQYF
TRBV30	NA	NA	14	TRBJ2-3	TGTGCCTGGAGTAGGCAGGTGCTCCTGGATACGCAGTATTTT	CAWSRQVLLDTQYF
TRBV2	NA	NA	12	TRBJ2-5	TGTGCCAGCAGTGGTCAGGCGGAGACCCAGTACTTC	CASSGQAETQYF